Presented here are 25 T cell receptor beta chains from one specimen sequenced in a study of blood T cell repertoires in COVID-19. Generated by immunoSEQ multiplex PCR, the TCRdb table keeps only in-frame clones and is missing some. Here the sample spans more than 80,000 clones, approximately 88% being singletons. Sequencing was performed on peripheral blood. The source is a woman between 55 and 75 years old with COVID-19, enrolled during active disease.

This chain joins TRBV11-3 and TRBJ2-3; 7 bases are a match to TRBD2. The germline gives CDR1 SGHNT, CDR2 YENEEA. V was pared by 4 bases and J by 0 bases, with 4 bases of the junction left unmatched. The CDR3 length is 15 residues. CDR3 region: CASSSGGYSTDTQYF. In DNA, the CDR3 is TGTGCCAGCAGCTCCGGGGGGTATAGCACAGATACGCAGTATTTT.

The V and J genes are TRBV5-1 and TRBJ2-3; 11 bases are shared with TRBD2. Germline V gene lookup returns CDR1 SGHRS and CDR2 YFSETQ. The CDR3 has 16 amino acids. V was clipped by 4 bases and J by 4 bases; unmatched bases: 8. CDR3 nucleotides: TGCGCCAGCAGCCTACCTAGCGGGGGGAACGCAGATACGCAGTATTTT. Its translation is CASSLPSGGNADTQYF. Full variable domain (outside the CDR3, taken from reference TRBV5-1 and TRBJ2-3): KAGVTQTPRYLIKTRGQQVTLSCSPISGHRSVSWYQQTPGQGLQFLFEYFSETQRNKGNFPGRFSGRQFSNSRSEMNVSTLELGDSALYLCASSLPSGGNADTQYFGPGTRLTVL.

The chain combines TRBV29-1 with TRBJ1-4, with D perhaps matching TRBD1 (6 bases). CDR3 length equals 14 residues. CDR1 and CDR2 from the germline V gene are SQVTM and ANQGSEA. Between the trimmed V and J ends, which lost 7 bases and 3 bases, there was a span of 15 bases. The CDR3 DNA is TGCAGCGCCCGAGGACAGACCTCTAATGAAAAACTGTTTTTT. It yields the protein CSARGQTSNEKLFF.

The genes are TRBV27 and TRBJ1-4, with 9 bases identical to TRBD1. This CDR3 comprises 16 residues. V lost 6 bases and J lost 5; bases outside the gene matches: 10. Germline CDR1 is MNHEY and CDR2 is SMNVEV (reference sequence). CDR3 in amino acids: CASSLVPGQGNEKLFF. In DNA, the CDR3 is TGTGCCAGCAGCCTCGTCCCCGGACAGGGGAATGAAAAACTGTTTTTT.

This sequence joins TRBV29-1 and TRBJ2-7, with D perhaps matching TRBD1 (5 bases). Germline-derived CDR1 and CDR2 are SQVTM and ANQGSEA. Trimming shortened V by 3 bases and J by 3 bases, and 9 bases separated the two germline ends. CDR3 length: 12 amino acids. CDR3 region: CSVEGQGYEQYF. CDR3 in DNA: TGCAGCGTTGAGGGGCAGGGCTACGAGCAGTACTTC.

The chain uses TRBV6-5 and TRBJ1-2; D is unclear. Germline V gene data show CDR1 as MNHEY and CDR2 as SVGAGI. The CDR3 loop spans 14 amino acids. V gave up 5 bases and J gave up 5 bases, with 15 bases separating them. CDR3 nucleotides: TGTGCCAGCAGTAGAGCCCCGCCGGGGTATGGCTACACCTTC. This codes for CASSRAPPGYGYTF.

The chain links TRBV12-3 or TRBV12-4 to TRBJ1-5; D may be TRBD1 (5 bases). Deletions cut 6 bases from V and 5 bases from J, with 11 bases between. The CDR3 spans 13 residues. The CDR3 DNA is TGTGCCAGCAGCCGACAGTCCCATCAGCCCCAGCATTTT. Translating it yields CASSRQSHQPQHF.

V and J are TRBV11-1 and TRBJ2-3; D might be TRBD2 (6 bases). The CDR3 spans 16 residues. Looked up from germline, CDR1 is SGHAT and CDR2 is FQDESV (reference sequence). V lost 4 bases and J lost 2, with 16 bases in between. CDR3 residues: CASSSHAAGITDTQYF. The CDR3 nucleotides read TGTGCCAGCAGCTCGCACGCGGCGGGGATCACAGATACGCAGTATTTT.

This clone turned up a few times. The chain carries TRBV29-1 and TRBJ1-2; weak D call: TRBD1 (5 bases). CDR3 length: 12 amino acids. The V end was cut by 4 bases, the J end by 6 bases, with 12 bases between. Germline CDR1 SQVTM, CDR2 ANQGSEA. The CDR3 spells CSVARSTDGYTF. The CDR3 nucleotides are TGCAGCGTTGCCCGTTCGACAGATGGCTACACCTTC.

The CDR3 sequence is CASSDRQGTYEQYF. The CDR3 nucleotides are TGTGCCAGCAGCGATCGACAGGGCACCTACGAGCAGTACTTC. The rearrangement joins TRBV6-1 to TRBJ2-7; 7 bases line up with TRBD1. There are 14 residues in the CDR3. Germline trimming cut 6 bases from V and 2 bases from J; bases unmatched to any gene: 7. Germline V lookup: CDR1 MNHNS, CDR2 SASEGT.

This chain uses TRBV10-3 with TRBJ1-1, with TRBD1 matching over 9 bases. J was trimmed by 1 base and V by 8 bases; bases with no gene match: 5. In germline, CDR1 is ENHRY, CDR2 SYGVKD. CDR3 length equals 14 residues. CDR3 nucleotide sequence: TGTGCCATCGGGGGACAGGGAGAGAACACTGAAGCTTTCTTT. The encoded protein is CAIGGQGENTEAFF.

The chain combines TRBV9 with TRBJ1-2, with 7 bases lining up with TRBD1. The CDR3 runs to 15 residues. CDR1 and CDR2 from the germline V gene are SGDLS and YYNGEE. V shed 0 bases and J 2 bases; nucleotides not matched to a gene: 4. This CDR3 reads CASSVASRGNYGYTF. CDR3 coding DNA: TGTGCCAGCAGCGTAGCAAGCAGGGGGAACTATGGCTACACCTTC.

V usage is TRBV6-5 and J usage is TRBJ1-2, with unresolved D. Trimming cost V 5 bases and J 8 bases, with 12 bases left between them. CDR1 is MNHEY and CDR2 is SVGAGI in the germline V gene. This CDR3 region has 12 residues. The CDR3 here is CASSTFEGGYTF. CDR3 nucleotide sequence: TGTGCCAGCAGTACTTTCGAGGGCGGCTACACCTTC.

The rearrangement links TRBV7-8 to TRBJ1-5; D is undetermined. CDR1 and CDR2 from the germline V gene are SGHVS and FQNEAQ. The CDR3 is 16 residues long. V lost 0 bases to trimming and J lost 0 bases, with 9 bases between them. The CDR3 DNA sequence: TGTGCCAGCAGCTTAGCGAAATTCGGTAGCAATCAGCCCCAGCATTTT. Encoded protein: CASSLAKFGSNQPQHF.

A single count supports this clone. The chain couples TRBV6-6 to TRBJ2-7; TRBD1 aligns across 9 bases. Germline trimming cut 6 bases from V and 3 bases from J; bases unmatched to any gene: 6. CDR1 and CDR2 (germline): MNHNY, SVGAGI (reference sequence). The CDR3 is 14 residues long. CDR3: CASRPGQGDYEQYF. Written as DNA, the CDR3 is TGTGCCAGCAGACCGGGACAGGGTGACTACGAGCAGTACTTC.

This clone was detected a few times. This sequence joins TRBV3-1 (or the pseudogene TRBV3-2) and TRBJ1-6; 7 positions match TRBD1. Trimming removed 3 bases from V and 10 bases from J; junction bases left unmatched: 0. The germline CDR1 and CDR2 sequences are LGHDT and YNNKEL (reference sequence). The CDR3 sequence is 12 residues long. CDR3 region: CASSHRGSPLHF. For the CDR3, the DNA is TGTGCCAGCAGCCACAGGGGGTCACCCCTCCACTTT.

The rearrangement links TRBV7-2 to TRBJ1-3, with TRBD1 matching over 8 bases. This CDR3 has 15 residues. V lost 2 bases and J lost 3; bases outside the gene matches: 3. From germline, CDR1 is SGHTA and CDR2 FQGNSA. Here the CDR3 DNA reads TGTGCCAGCAGCTTAATGACAGGGGATGGAAACACCATATATTTT. Its protein is CASSLMTGDGNTIYF.

This clone has just one count. The chain has TRBV4-3 and TRBJ2-7; TRBD2 is a possible D gene (5 bases). Germline loops: CDR1 LGHNA, CDR2 YSLEER. The CDR3 runs to 15 residues. Deletions cut 0 bases from V and 2 bases from J, with 11 bases between. The CDR3, as DNA: TGCGCCAGCAGCCAAGAGTCGGGGTGGCCCTACGAGCAGTACTTC. This encodes CASSQESGWPYEQYF.

This clone occurred once. The chain combines TRBV4-1 with TRBJ2-7; TRBD1 agrees at 7 bases. This CDR3 contains 15 residues. V gave up 0 bases and J gave up 2 bases; unmatched junction bases: 4. Germline-derived CDR1 and CDR2 are MGHRA and YSYEKL. CDR3 coding DNA: TGCGCCAGCAGCCAAGATCCGGGACAGACCTACGAGCAGTACTTC. Translated, it gives CASSQDPGQTYEQYF.

The chain recombines TRBV5-8 with TRBJ2-5; TRBD1 might be the D (5 bases). The CDR3 contains 16 residues. V was clipped by 3 bases and J by 2 bases, with 17 bases between them. CDR1 SGHTS and CDR2 YDEGEE come from the germline V gene. CDR3 residues: CASSWGSVPRQETQYF. In DNA form, the CDR3 reads TGTGCCAGCAGCTGGGGCTCAGTGCCACGGCAAGAGACCCAGTACTTC.

The chain couples TRBV7-2 to TRBJ1-4; TRBD1 is a possible D gene (6 bases). The CDR3 is made up of 15 amino acids. CDR1 is SGHTA and CDR2 is FQGNSA in the germline V gene. Trimming cost V 2 bases and J 3 bases, with 10 bases left between them. The CDR3 nucleotides read TGTGCCAGCAGCTTAAGGCAGGGGCCTAATGAAAAACTGTTTTTT. Translated, it gives CASSLRQGPNEKLFF.

The rearrangement uses TRBV28 and TRBJ2-7, with TRBD1 as a possible D gene (5 bases). V shed 6 bases and J shed 3 bases, with 12 bases lying between them. The CDR3 sequence is 13 residues long. From germline, CDR1 is MDHEN and CDR2 SYDVKM. CDR3 sequence: CASRPRGFYEQYF. The CDR3 nucleotides are TGTGCCAGCAGACCTAGGGGTTTCTACGAGCAGTACTTC.

The CDR3 here is CASSQAGLGGYTF. CDR3 bases: TGTGCCAGCAGCCAAGCGGGGTTGGGTGGCTACACCTTC. The chain carries TRBV3-1 (or the pseudogene TRBV3-2) and TRBJ1-2; no definite D call. The CDR3 runs to 13 residues. CDR1 and CDR2 (germline): LGHDT, YNNKEL (reference sequence). The ends were cut back, 1 base at V and 7 bases at J, with 10 bases in the middle.

This chain links TRBV6-6 with TRBJ2-7; 7 bases are a match to TRBD1. CDR1 MNHNY and CDR2 SVGAGI come from the germline V gene (reference sequence). V dropped 6 bases and J dropped 3; count of bases not matched to a gene: 2. This CDR3 spans 12 amino acids. DNA for the CDR3: TGTGCCAGCAGCCCAGGGGGCTACGAGCAGTACTTC. Protein product: CASSPGGYEQYF.

The chain is built from TRBV5-6 and TRBJ2-1, with TRBD1 matching over 10 bases. Germline values: CDR1 SGHDT, CDR2 YYEEEE. J gave up 6 bases and V 4 bases, and 10 bases lay outside the gene matches. The CDR3 sequence is 16 residues long. CDR3 sequence (DNA): TGTGCCAGCAGCCACATCATGACAGGGGGCTTCAATGAGCAGTTCTTC. It specifies CASSHIMTGGFNEQFF.